This TCR beta chain was retrieved from a study of shared clonotypes between healthy human individuals. Study overall: Serving as donors were a couple of women and three men, whose ages spanned 18 to 49.

This CDR3 is built from 16 residues. From germline, CDR1 is SGHVS and CDR2 FQNEAQ. V lost 0 bases and J 2 bases, leaving 14 bases between the germline ends. Assay used: immunoSEQ multiplex PCR; TCRdb lists only in-frame clones, some missing. The sample includes hundreds of thousands of clones, 90% to 97% seen only once; the top ten take roughly 0.06%. This clone was counted once. The clonotype originates from a woman aged 30 to 39 in good health. This sequence joins TRBV7-8 and TRBJ2-7, with D possibly called TRBD1 or TRBD2 (6 bases each). Sequencing used naive CD4+ T cells sorted from blood. Stated subset: CD45RA+ positively selected. CDR3 sequence (DNA): TGTGCCAGCAGCTTAGCTATAGGGGGGCGAGCCTACGAGCAGTACTTC. It yields the protein CASSLAIGGRAYEQYF.